The clone carrying this TCR beta chain was seen a single time. This record comes from a study of blood T cells in healthy people across ages. Per sample, at least 5 micrograms of total RNA were extracted. Primers used in a second PCR of roughly 7 to 11 cycles were a sample-barcoded 5' primer and a J-beta primer mix. Via MiXCR, TCRdb re-called the 5' RACE reads, giving one row per CDR3 protein. Of about 800,000 distinct CDR3 sequences detected, 25% appear once; the ten largest clones hold 3% to 4.5%. The sample was also linked to a second study, of T cells of mothers and their children. From that report: The donors comprised five or six children and their three healthy Caucasian mothers.

This sequence originates from a boy younger than 18 in good health. Sequenced input: blood.

For the CDR3, the DNA is TGCGCCAGCAGCTCGCAGGGGAGAGCTTTCTTT. Residues: CASSSQGRAFF. The chain has TRBV5-1 and TRBJ1-1; D may be TRBD1 (6 bases). The CDR3 has 11 residues. The germline V gene encodes CDR1 SGHRS and CDR2 YFSETQ. Trimming stripped 3 bases from V and 10 bases from J, with 10 bases between.